This T cell receptor beta chain was sequenced during a study of OX40 agonist ivuxolimab in advanced cancers. Germline V CDR1 and CDR2: SQVTM, ANQGSEA. The CDR3 extends over 13 amino acids. J gave up 2 bases and V 7 bases, and 6 bases lay outside the gene matches. TCRdb keeps only in-frame clones here, not all; method: immunoSEQ multiplex PCR. The top ten clones hold almost 4% of a sample with about 60,000 clones, approximately 86% of them seen once. The sequences come from CD4+ or CD8+ T cells sorted from blood, collected in a trial of the OX40 agonist ivuxolimab. The J gene is TRBJ1-1, the V gene TRBV29-1; 8 bases agree with TRBD1. The sequence was obtained from an adult with an advanced solid tumor such as melanoma, head and neck, liver or kidney cancer. CDR3: CSGRTGLNTEAFF. CDR3 bases: TGCAGCGGCCGGACAGGGCTTAACACTGAAGCTTTCTTT.